The 13 T cell receptor beta chains listed next were all sequenced from one sample in a study of T-cell memory formation after mild COVID-19. MiXCR, run by TCRdb on the 5' RACE reads, gives a single entry per CDR3 protein. The repertoire holds about 270,000 distinct CDR3 sequences, 15% to 17% seen once, with approximately 2.1% in the top ten. Material for sequencing was PBMCs or a T cell subset sorted from them (not recorded which). Receptor source: an adult woman who had mild COVID-19 (a few samples of this study predate the infection). Cell type and time point are not known.

This clonotype came up a few times. The rearrangement joins TRBV7-3 to TRBJ2-5; 12 bases are a match to TRBD2. The CDR3 extends over 14 amino acids. Germline loops: CDR1 SGHTA, CDR2 FQGTGA. V lost 5 bases to trimming and J lost 5 bases; unmatched junction nucleotides: 3. CDR3 DNA: TGTGCCAGCAGCGACGGGACTAGCGGGGAGACCCAGTACTTC. It yields the protein CASSDGTSGETQYF. The full variable domain, with the rest looked up from reference TRBV7-3 and TRBJ2-5, is GAGVSQTPSNKVTEKGKYVELRCDPISGHTALYWYRQSLGQGPEFLIYFQGTGAADDSGLPNDRFFAVRPEGSVSTLKIQRTERGDSAVYLCASSDGTSGETQYFGPGTRLLVL.

This clonotype was counted only a few times. V and J are TRBV18 and TRBJ2-3; D tentatively fits TRBD1 or TRBD2 (5 bases each). V lost 4 bases, J lost 2 bases, and 7 bases lay in between. The length of the CDR3 is 13 residues. Germline V gene sequence: CDR1 KGHSH, CDR2 LQKENI. CDR3 nucleotides: TGTGCCAGCTCACGGGACGACACAGATACGCAGTATTTT. Amino acids: CASSRDDTDTQYF.

This clonotype was observed many times. The V and J genes are TRBV5-5 and TRBJ2-1, with 7 bases aligning to TRBD2. The V and J ends lost 1 base and 2 bases, in that order; junction bases with no gene match: 0. Germline CDR1 SGHKS, CDR2 YYEKEE (reference sequence). The CDR3 consists of 14 residues. CDR3 loop: CASSLTSAYNEQFF. The CDR3 DNA sequence: TGTGCCAGCAGCTTGACTAGCGCCTACAATGAGCAGTTCTTC.

This chain connects TRBV5-5 to TRBJ2-3; 11 bases are a match to TRBD2. Germline trimming cut 4 bases from V and 4 bases from J; bases unmatched to any gene: 5. The germline V gene has CDR1 SGHKS and CDR2 YYEKEE (reference sequence). CDR3 size: 15 residues. Here the CDR3 DNA reads TGTGCCAGCAGCCTACTAGCGGGGGATGCAGATACGCAGTATTTT. It encodes CASSLLAGDADTQYF. Complete variable domain (other parts from reference TRBV5-5 and TRBJ2-3): DAGVTQSPTHLIKTRGQQVTLRCSPISGHKSVSWYQQVLGQGPQFIFQYYEKEERGRGNFPDRFSARQFPNYSSELNVNALLLGDSALYLCASSLLAGDADTQYFGPGTRLTVL.

The V gene is TRBV15, the J gene TRBJ2-7, with 8 bases identical to TRBD1. The CDR3 length is 16 residues. The germline CDR1 and CDR2 sequences are LNHNV and YYDKDF (reference sequence). V shed 1 base, J shed 5 bases, and the junction held 10 bases outside the gene matches. The CDR3 nucleotides read TGTGCCACCAGCAGAGTTCAAGGACAGGGAAAAAACGAGCAGTACTTC. It codes for CATSRVQGQGKNEQYF. Filled out from reference TRBV15 and TRBJ2-7, the complete variable domain reads DAMVIQNPRYQVTQFGKPVTLSCSQTLNHNVMYWYQQKSSQAPKLLFHYYDKDFNNEADTPDNFQSRRPNTSFCFLDIRSPGLGDTAMYLCATSRVQGQGKNEQYFGPGTRLTVT.

This clonotype was observed a few times. This chain uses TRBV20-1 with TRBJ2-2, with 8 nucleotides matching TRBD2. Trimming took 5 bases from V and 1 from J; bases not matched to a gene: 9. This CDR3 contains 16 residues. Germline V gives CDR1 DFQATT, CDR2 SNEGSKA (reference sequence). The CDR3 DNA sequence: TGCAGTGCTTCTCCCGCCGGGAGGGGGAACACCGGGGAGCTGTTTTTT. The encoded protein is CSASPAGRGNTGELFF.

This clonotype was counted a few times. The gene calls are TRBV7-3 and TRBJ2-1, with a tentative D call TRBD2 (7 bases). V was trimmed by 1 base and J by 5 bases, leaving 15 bases between them. The CDR3 length is 16 residues. From germline, CDR1 is SGHTA and CDR2 FQGTGA. CDR3: CASSLSFGEGDNEQFF. In DNA form, the CDR3 reads TGTGCCAGCAGCTTAAGCTTCGGGGAGGGGGACAATGAGCAGTTCTTC.

For this clonotype: Sequence at one end of the junction differs from germline and may be a read error. V and J are TRBV5-6 and TRBJ2-7; possible D gene TRBD2, 5 bases. Per the germline V gene, CDR1 is SGHDT and CDR2 is YYEEEE. The CDR3 sequence is 11 residues long. The DNA of the CDR3 is TGTGCCAGCACCCTTGCTGCGGAGGTGGACTTC. Amino acids: CASTLAAEVDF.

The chain carries TRBV10-3 and TRBJ2-1; the match to TRBD1 covers 8 bases. Germline V gives CDR1 ENHRY, CDR2 SYGVKD. V lost 6 bases, J lost 5 bases, and 3 bases stayed unmatched. This CDR3 has 13 residues. CDR3 protein: CAISVTGDNEQFF. The DNA for the CDR3 is TGTGCCATCAGCGTGACAGGGGACAATGAGCAGTTCTTC.

The rearrangement uses TRBV25-1 and TRBJ2-1, with 7 nucleotides matching TRBD1. From germline, CDR1 is MGHDK and CDR2 SYGVNS. V dropped 4 bases and J dropped 2; count of bases not matched to a gene: 5. The CDR3 consists of 15 residues. The CDR3 sequence is CASSGRDSTYNEQFF. As DNA, the CDR3 is TGTGCCAGCAGTGGCCGGGACAGTACCTACAATGAGCAGTTCTTC.

This clonotype has at least ten counts. The rearrangement links TRBV18 to TRBJ2-1; tentative D call: TRBD2 (6 bases). Trimming left V 3 bases short and J 6 bases short, with 9 bases between. The CDR3 has 13 amino acids. Germline CDR1 is KGHSH and CDR2 is LQKENI. CDR3 residues: CASSPQGGNEQFF. The CDR3 nucleotides are TGTGCCAGCTCACCCCAGGGAGGCAATGAGCAGTTCTTC.

This clonotype turned up a few times. The V call is TRBV18, the J call TRBJ1-4; no definite D call. Germline-derived CDR1 and CDR2 are KGHSH and LQKENI. CDR3 length: 14 residues. V lost 6 bases and J lost 0, with 8 bases in between. The CDR3, as DNA: TGTGCCAGCTCTCCCGGGACAACTAATGAAAAACTGTTTTTT. Translated: CASSPGTTNEKLFF.

This clonotype has more than one count but fewer than ten. This chain connects TRBV7-9 to TRBJ1-1; 11 bases fit TRBD1. The germline gives CDR1 SEHNR, CDR2 FQNEAQ (reference sequence). This CDR3 has 15 residues. The V and J ends lost 4 bases and 5 bases, in that order; junction bases with no gene match: 6. CDR3 nucleotides: TGTGCCAGCAGCTCCCTGGGACAGGGGGGAACTGAAGCTTTCTTT. This encodes CASSSLGQGGTEAFF. The variable domain in full, completed from reference TRBV7-9 and TRBJ1-1, reads DTGVSQNPRHKITKRGQNVTFRCDPISEHNRLYWYRQTLGQGPEFLTYFQNEAQLEKSRLLSDRFSAERPKGSFSTLEIQRTEQGDSAMYLCASSSLGQGGTEAFFGQGTRLTVV.